These 14 T cell receptor beta chains came from one sample sequenced in a study of OX40 agonist ivuxolimab in advanced cancers. The data were produced by immunoSEQ multiplex PCR, yet TCRdb's version contains in-frame clones alone and is incomplete. The data contain 74,000 or so clones, roughly 85% of them singletons. The sequencing here drew on CD4+ or CD8+ T cells sorted from blood, taken in a trial of the OX40 agonist ivuxolimab. These receptors were obtained from an adult with an advanced solid tumor such as melanoma, head and neck, liver or kidney cancer.

V gene TRBV30 combines with J gene TRBJ1-6; the D gene is possibly TRBD1 (5 bases). Germline V gives CDR1 GTSNPN, CDR2 SVGIG (reference sequence). This CDR3 is built from 12 residues. Between the trimmed V and J ends, which lost 3 bases and 9 bases, there was a span of 9 bases. The CDR3 loop reads CAWRAGGSPLHF. For the CDR3, the DNA is TGTGCCTGGAGGGCCGGGGGTTCACCCCTCCACTTT.

J is TRBJ1-2 and V is TRBV7-9, with D perhaps TRBD1 (5 bases). The germline V and J ends were trimmed by 4 bases and 7 bases, with 10 bases remaining between them. This CDR3 has 12 amino acids. CDR1 is SEHNR, CDR2 FQNEAQ, per germline (reference sequence). The CDR3 nucleotides are TGTGCCAGCAGCTCGGGACGGGGTGGCTACACCTTC. This encodes CASSSGRGGYTF.

The chain employs TRBV9 and TRBJ1-3, with 9 nucleotides matching TRBD1. J lost 4 bases, V lost 0 bases, and 5 bases had no gene match. The CDR3 spans 16 residues. Germline V gene data show CDR1 as SGDLS and CDR2 as YYNGEE. The CDR3 is CASSVAPTGGGNTIYF. For the CDR3, the DNA is TGTGCCAGCAGCGTAGCCCCGACAGGGGGAGGAAACACCATATATTTT.

The V call is TRBV19, the J call TRBJ1-2, with TRBD1 matching 12 bases. CDR1 and CDR2 (germline): LNHDA, SQIVND (reference sequence). The CDR3 is 14 amino acids. V was clipped by 10 bases and J by 4 bases; unmatched bases: 7. The CDR3 DNA follows: TGTGCCACAAGGGGACAGGGGGCGGGCTATGGCTACACCTTC. Translating it yields CATRGQGAGYGYTF. The whole variable domain, filled in from reference TRBV19 and TRBJ1-2, reads DGGITQSPKYLFRKEGQNVTLSCEQNLNHDAMYWYRQDPGQGLRLIYYSQIVNDFQKGDIAEGYSVSREKKESFPLTVTSAQKNPTAFYLCATRGQGAGYGYTFGSGTRLTVV.

The chain employs TRBV28 and TRBJ2-1; 14 nucleotides agree with TRBD2. The CDR3 has 19 amino acids. Germline CDR1 and CDR2: MDHEN and SYDVKM. V lost 2 bases to trimming and J lost 5 bases; unmatched junction nucleotides: 11. The CDR3 here is CASSLPGTSGSYKNNEQFF. The CDR3 bases are TGTGCCAGCAGTTTACCCGGGACTAGCGGGAGTTATAAGAACAATGAGCAGTTCTTC.

This sequence joins TRBV5-4 and TRBJ2-2, with 13 bases matching TRBD2. CDR3 size: 16 residues. V was clipped by 5 bases and J by 7 bases; unmatched bases: 8. The germline gives CDR1 SGHNT, CDR2 YYREEE (reference sequence). In nucleotides, the CDR3 is TGTGCCAGCAGGCTTCAAGGACTAGCGGGGGTCGGGGAGCTGTTTTTT. Protein sequence: CASRLQGLAGVGELFF.

V and J are TRBV2 and TRBJ2-1, with 8 nucleotides matching TRBD2. The CDR3 is 15 residues long. Germline trimming cut 5 bases from V and 0 bases from J; bases unmatched to any gene: 3. Germline CDR1 reads SNHLY; CDR2 reads FYNNEI. The CDR3 reads CASSTGTSSYNEQFF. DNA of the CDR3: TGTGCCAGCAGTACCGGGACTAGCTCCTACAATGAGCAGTTCTTC.

The chain carries TRBV19 and TRBJ1-1, with D possibly matching TRBD1 (6 bases). The CDR3 contains 12 residues. Germline-derived CDR1 and CDR2 are LNHDA and SQIVND (reference sequence). V dropped 8 bases and J dropped 5 bases, with 12 bases sitting between them. The CDR3 here is CASRRGATEAFF. For the CDR3, the DNA is TGTGCCAGTCGTAGGGGGGCTACTGAAGCTTTCTTT.

The V gene is TRBV5-4, the J gene TRBJ1-2; D possibly corresponds to TRBD1 (5 bases). CDR1 is SGHNT, CDR2 YYREEE, per germline (reference sequence). The length of the CDR3 is 16 residues. V was trimmed by 4 bases and J by 2 bases, leaving 18 bases between them. The CDR3 sequence: CASSKGSLGRNYGYTF. CDR3 coding DNA: TGTGCCAGCAGCAAGGGGTCCCTGGGACGAAACTATGGCTACACCTTC.

This chain uses TRBV5-8 with TRBJ2-6, with D maybe TRBD1 (7 bases). Trimming stripped 2 bases from V and 2 bases from J, with 14 bases between. There are 17 residues in the CDR3. The V gene's germline CDR1 is SGHTS and CDR2 YDEGEE. DNA for the CDR3: TGTGCCAGCAGCTTTCAACTCAGGGGGGCTGGGGCCAACGTCCTGACTTTC. It translates to CASSFQLRGAGANVLTF.

The chain combines TRBV13 with TRBJ2-1, with D unresolved. The CDR3 spans 15 residues. Trimming left V 5 bases short and J 3 bases short, with 14 bases between. The germline V gene encodes CDR1 PRHDT and CDR2 FYEKMQ (reference sequence). CDR3 in amino acids: CASSPMGLIYNEQFF. The CDR3 nucleotides are TGTGCCAGCAGCCCCATGGGATTGATCTACAATGAGCAGTTCTTC.

The chain joins TRBV5-1 to TRBJ1-5, with TRBD1 as a possible D gene (6 bases). Trimming left V 0 bases short and J 5 bases short, with 9 bases between. The CDR3 has 14 residues. Germline CDR1 is SGHRS and CDR2 is YFSETQ. The CDR3, as DNA: TGCGCCAGCAGCTTGGCGGCAGGGGATCAGCCCCAGCATTTT. This sequence encodes CASSLAAGDQPQHF.

The V and J genes are TRBV11-3 and TRBJ1-1; D unresolved. V dropped 5 bases and J dropped 2 bases, with 12 bases sitting between them. The CDR3 is 14 residues long. CDR1 is SGHNT and CDR2 is YENEEA in the germline V gene. CDR3 amino acids: CASSRGRGNTEAFF. For the CDR3, the DNA is TGTGCCAGCAGCCGAGGGCGGGGAAACACTGAAGCTTTCTTT.

The table lists this clone with a count of one. The gene calls are TRBV7-9 and TRBJ2-5; 7 positions agree with TRBD1. The CDR3 is 15 residues long. The germline V gene encodes CDR1 SEHNR and CDR2 FQNEAQ (reference sequence). The ends lost 7 bases at V and 5 bases at J; junction bases unmatched: 13. The CDR3 here is CASILDRVSWETQYF. CDR3 nucleotides: TGTGCCAGCATCCTTGACAGGGTATCGTGGGAGACCCAGTACTTC.